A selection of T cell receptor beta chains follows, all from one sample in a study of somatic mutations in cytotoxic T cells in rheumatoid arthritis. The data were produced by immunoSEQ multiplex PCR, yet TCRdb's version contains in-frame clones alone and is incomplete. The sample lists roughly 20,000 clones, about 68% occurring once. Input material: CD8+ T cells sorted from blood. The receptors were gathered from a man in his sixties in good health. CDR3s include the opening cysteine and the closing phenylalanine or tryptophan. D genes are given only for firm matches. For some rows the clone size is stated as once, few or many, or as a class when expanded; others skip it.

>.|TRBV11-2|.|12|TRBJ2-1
TGTGCCAGCAGCTTAGACTCAGATGAGCAGTTCTTC
CASSLDSDEQFF
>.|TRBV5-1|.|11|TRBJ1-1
TGCGCCAGCAGCACTGGAGTGGAAGCTTTCTTT
CASSTGVEAFF
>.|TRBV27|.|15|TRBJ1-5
TGTGCCAGCAGTTTAAGGGGGTGGCGGGATCAGCCCCAGCATTTT
CASSLRGWRDQPQHF
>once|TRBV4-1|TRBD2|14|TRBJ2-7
TGCGCCAGCAGCCAGTCAGCGGGAGAGGTCGAGCAGTACTTC
CASSQSAGEVEQYF
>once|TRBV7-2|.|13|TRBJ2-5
TGTGCCAGCAGCTGGCGGGGTCAAGAGACCCAGTACTTC
CASSWRGQETQYF
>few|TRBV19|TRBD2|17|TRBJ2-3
TGTGCCAGTAGTATTGCGGGGGGCGGTGGTGGCACAGATACGCAGTATTTT
CASSIAGGGGGTDTQYF
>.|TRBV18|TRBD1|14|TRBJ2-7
TGTGCCAGCTCACCACTTCAGGGGGTCTACGAGCAGTACTTC
CASSPLQGVYEQYF
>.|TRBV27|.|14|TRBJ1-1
TGTGCCAGCAGTGGGGGGGGAGGGGGCACTGAAGCTTTCTTT
CASSGGGGGTEAFF
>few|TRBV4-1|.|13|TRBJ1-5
TGCGCCAGCAGCCAAGTTCCAAATCAGCCCCAGCATTTT
CASSQVPNQPQHF
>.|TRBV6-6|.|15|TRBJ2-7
TGTGCCAGCACACAGGGGTGGACTAGCTACTACGAGCAGTACTTC
CASTQGWTSYYEQYF
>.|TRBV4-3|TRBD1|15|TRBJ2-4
TGCGCCAGCAGCCAGGGGACAGCTACCAAAAACATTCAGTACTTC
CASSQGTATKNIQYF
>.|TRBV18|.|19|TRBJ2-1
TGTGCCAGCTCACCACCGGATAGGGGTCCCGGGAGTCTTCACAATGAGCAGTTCTTC
CASSPPDRGPGSLHNEQFF
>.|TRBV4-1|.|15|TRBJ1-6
TGCGCCAGCAGCCAACAGGGCACCTATAATTCACCCCTCCACTTT
CASSQQGTYNSPLHF
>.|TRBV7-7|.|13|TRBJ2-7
TGTGCCAGCAGCCACCAAGCTGCTTCCGAGCAGTACTTC
CASSHQAASEQYF
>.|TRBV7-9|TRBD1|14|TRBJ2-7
TGTGCCAGCAGCCCATGGACAGGGGTGTACGAGCAGTACTTC
CASSPWTGVYEQYF
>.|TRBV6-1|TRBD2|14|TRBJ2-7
TGTTCCTCAGGCGGGGGGGGCTCCCCCTACGAGCAGTACTTC
CSSGGGGSPYEQYF
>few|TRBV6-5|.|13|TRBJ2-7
TGTGCCAGCAGTTACTCGAGCGCTTACGAGCAGTACTTC
CASSYSSAYEQYF
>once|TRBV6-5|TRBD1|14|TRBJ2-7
TGTGCCAGCACCGAAAAGGGACAGACCTACGAGCAGTACTTC
CASTEKGQTYEQYF
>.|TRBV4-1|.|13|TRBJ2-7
TGCGCCAGCAGCCGACGGACAGAATCCGAGCAGTACTTC
CASSRRTESEQYF
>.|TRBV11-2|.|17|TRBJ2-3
TGTGCCAGCAGCTTAGATTGGGGCAGGTCTATCACAGATACGCAGTATTTT
CASSLDWGRSITDTQYF
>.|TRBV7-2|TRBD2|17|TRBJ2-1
TGTGCCAGCAGCTTAAGGGCTAGCGGAAACTCCTACAATGAGCAGTTCTTC
CASSLRASGNSYNEQFF
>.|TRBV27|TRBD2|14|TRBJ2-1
TGTGCCAGCAGTTCACTAGCGGCCTACAATGAGCAGTTCTTC
CASSSLAAYNEQFF
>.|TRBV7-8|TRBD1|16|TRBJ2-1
TGTGCCAGCAGCTTAAACCGACAGGGGGGCTACAATGAGCAGTTCTTC
CASSLNRQGGYNEQFF
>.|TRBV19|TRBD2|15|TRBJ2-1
TGTGCCAGTAGCTCGACTAGCGGATACTACAATGAGCAGTTCTTC
CASSSTSGYYNEQFF